The entry below describes one T cell receptor (beta chain). Its antigen is unknown. The data stem from a study of T-cell memory formation after mild COVID-19. Study overall: TCR clusters showed largely donor specificity.

Broader study findings: Whereas later expanders leaned CD4+, clones contracting day 15 to 85 showed a balanced CD4/CD8 makeup. Largely, contracting CD4+ clones fell within CM and EM, and contracting CD8+ clones within EMRA.

5'RACE, which relied on constant-segment primers, yielded TCR alpha and TCR beta cDNA libraries carrying sample barcodes and UMIs. TCRdb independently ran MiXCR on the 5' RACE reads; one entry per CDR3 protein. The data show about 110,000 distinct CDR3 sequences, 15% to 20% seen once. Sample: PBMCs or a T cell subset sorted from them (not recorded which). This TCR was recovered from a young man who had mild COVID-19 (a few samples of this study predate the infection). Cell type and time point are not known.

The DNA for the CDR3 is TGTGCCAGCAGTGCTCTGGAGGGAGAACTGTTTTTT. Encoded protein: CASSALEGELFF. The chain links TRBV6-1 to TRBJ1-4; no reliable D call. From germline, CDR1 is MNHNS and CDR2 SASEGT. Trimming pared 4 bases from V and 12 bases from J, leaving 12 bases between. CDR3 size: 12 residues.